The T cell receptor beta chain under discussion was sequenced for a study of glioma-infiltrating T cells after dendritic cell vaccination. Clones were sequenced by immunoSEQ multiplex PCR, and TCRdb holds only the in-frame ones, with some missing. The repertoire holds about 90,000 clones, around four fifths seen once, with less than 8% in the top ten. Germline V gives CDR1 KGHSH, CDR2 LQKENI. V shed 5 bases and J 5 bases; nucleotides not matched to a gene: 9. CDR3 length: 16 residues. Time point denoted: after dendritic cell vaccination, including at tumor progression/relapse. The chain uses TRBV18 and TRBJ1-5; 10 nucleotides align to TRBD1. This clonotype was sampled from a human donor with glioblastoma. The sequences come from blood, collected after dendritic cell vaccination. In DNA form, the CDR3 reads TGTGCCAGCTCAGTTTCTCTAGGGACAGGGGATCAGCCCCAGCATTTT. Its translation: CASSVSLGTGDQPQHF.